The entry below describes one T cell receptor (beta chain). Its antigen remains unidentified. The data originate from a study of T cell responses to AZD1222 COVID-19 vaccine. The study's findings and limits: Only after the peak T cell response were repertoires sampled. Donors were mostly white British, more females; clonal diversity possibly underestimated. Vaccine-associated CD4 TCRs ranged over spike, dominating at 160-218 and 743-854. Close to half of all spike-specific TCRs reportedly target regions of the variants that are unmutated.

Measured with immunoSEQ multiplex PCR; TCRdb has only the in-frame clones, and not every one. The table shows roughly 200,000 clones, with approximately 92% occurring only once. The CDR3 has 15 residues. In germline, CDR1 is SGHVS, CDR2 FNYEAQ. Trimming removed 5 bases from V and 10 bases from J; junction bases left unmatched: 14. Here the sequenced sample was peripheral blood, taken 28 days after the second dose of the MenACWY control vaccine. V and J are TRBV7-6 and TRBJ2-1, with 7 bases aligning to TRBD2. The receptor's source is an adult who received the MenACWY meningococcal vaccine as a control. The CDR3 DNA follows: TGTGCCAGCAGCCCGACGTCGCTAGCGGCAGGCGAGCAGTTCTTC. Translating gives CASSPTSLAAGEQFF.